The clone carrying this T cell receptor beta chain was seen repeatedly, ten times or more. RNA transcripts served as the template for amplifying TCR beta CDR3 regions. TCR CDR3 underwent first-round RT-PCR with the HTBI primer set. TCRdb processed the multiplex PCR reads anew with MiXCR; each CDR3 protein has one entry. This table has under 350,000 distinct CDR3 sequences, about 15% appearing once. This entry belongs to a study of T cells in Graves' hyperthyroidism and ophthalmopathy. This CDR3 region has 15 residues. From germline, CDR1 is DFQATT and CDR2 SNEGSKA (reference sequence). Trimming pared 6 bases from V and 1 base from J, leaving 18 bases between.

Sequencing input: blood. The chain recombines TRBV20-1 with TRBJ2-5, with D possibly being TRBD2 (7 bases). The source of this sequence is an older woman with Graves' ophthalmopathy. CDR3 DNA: TGCAGTGCCGAGAGGGGGGGGAACCCCCAAGAGACCCAGTACTTC. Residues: CSAERGGNPQETQYF.